This T cell receptor beta chain came from a study of T cell responses to AZD1222 COVID-19 vaccine. Whole-study findings and limits: Spike-specific TCR repertoires showed rising breadth and depth after two AZD1222 doses. Among spike-specific TCRs, nearly half reportedly target unmutated variant regions. Most donors were white British and more were female, and clonal diversity was possibly underestimated.

After removal of 3 bases from V and 15 bases from J, the junction contained 14 bases not matched to a gene. The germline CDR1 and CDR2 sequences are MNHNS and SASEGT. The CDR3 length is 15 residues. For this clone: What it binds is not known.

Here immunoSEQ multiplex PCR was the method, and the copy in TCRdb shows in-frame clones only, minus some. Of roughly 120,000 clones listed, roughly 89% are singletons. The rearrangement joins TRBV6-1 to TRBJ2-1, with TRBD2 identical over 10 bases. This sample comprised peripheral blood, obtained 28 days after the second AZD1222 dose. This TCR came from an adult who received the AZD1222 COVID-19 vaccine. The CDR3, as DNA: TGTGCCAGCAGTGACCTAGGGACTAGCGTTGAAATTCCGTTCTTC. Encoded protein: CASSDLGTSVEIPFF.